This T cell receptor beta chain was documented in a study of T cell responses to AZD1222 COVID-19 vaccine. The CDR3 sequence is 13 residues long. Per the germline V gene, CDR1 is SNHLY and CDR2 is FYNNEI. The ends were cut back, 8 bases at V and 4 bases at J, with 11 bases in the middle. Overall study findings and caveats: Baseline serology detected seropositivity in only 5 or 6 AZD1222 recipients. Spike was spanned by vaccine-associated CD4 TCRs, which were dominant at 160-218 and 743-854. Clonal diversity was possibly underestimated, and white British individuals and females predominated among donors.

Comments on this clone: The antigen is undetermined.

TCRdb's copy holds only in-frame clones and misses some; the assay was immunoSEQ multiplex PCR. The sample lists over 100,000 clones, just over 85% occurring once. The receptor was derived from an adult in good health. The chain joins TRBV2 to TRBJ1-4; D remains ambiguous. Material: peripheral blood, obtained on day 0 of AZD1222 vaccination. For the CDR3, the DNA is TGTGCCAGCTTCGGGGTCCTTAATGAAAAACTGTTTTTT. Its translation: CASFGVLNEKLFF.